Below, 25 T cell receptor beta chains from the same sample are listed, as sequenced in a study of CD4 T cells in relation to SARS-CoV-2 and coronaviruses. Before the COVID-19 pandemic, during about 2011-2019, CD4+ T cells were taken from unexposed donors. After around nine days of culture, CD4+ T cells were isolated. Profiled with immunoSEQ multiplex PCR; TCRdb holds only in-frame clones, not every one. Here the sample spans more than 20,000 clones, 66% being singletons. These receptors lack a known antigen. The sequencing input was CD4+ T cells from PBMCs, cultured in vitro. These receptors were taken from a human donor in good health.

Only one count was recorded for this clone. CDR3: CASSRRGSGGAGDTQYF. In DNA, the CDR3 is TGTGCCAGCAGCCGCCGGGGTAGCGGGGGGGCTGGAGATACGCAGTATTTT. This sequence joins TRBV3-1 (or the pseudogene TRBV3-2) and TRBJ2-3; 11 nucleotides line up with TRBD2. The CDR3 loop spans 17 amino acids. V lost 4 bases and J lost 5; bases outside the gene matches: 11. CDR1 LGHDT and CDR2 YNNKEL come from the germline V gene (reference sequence).

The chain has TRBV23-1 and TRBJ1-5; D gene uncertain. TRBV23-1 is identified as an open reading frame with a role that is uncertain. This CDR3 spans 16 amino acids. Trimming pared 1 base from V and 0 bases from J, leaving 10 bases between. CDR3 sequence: CASSQWARYSNQPQHF. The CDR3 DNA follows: TGCGCCAGCAGTCAATGGGCCAGGTATAGCAATCAGCCCCAGCATTTT.

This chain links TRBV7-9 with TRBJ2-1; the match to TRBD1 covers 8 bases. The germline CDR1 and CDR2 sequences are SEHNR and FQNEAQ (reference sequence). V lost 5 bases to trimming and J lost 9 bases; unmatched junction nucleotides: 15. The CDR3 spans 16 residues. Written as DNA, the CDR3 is TGTGCCAGCAGCCCACCTCGGGGGACAGGCGGTGGTGAGCAGTTCTTC. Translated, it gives CASSPPRGTGGGEQFF. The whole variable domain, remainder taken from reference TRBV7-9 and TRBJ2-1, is DTGVSQNPRHKITKRGQNVTFRCDPISEHNRLYWYRQTLGQGPEFLTYFQNEAQLEKSRLLSDRFSAERPKGSFSTLEIQRTEQGDSAMYLCASSPPRGTGGGEQFFGPGTRLTVL.

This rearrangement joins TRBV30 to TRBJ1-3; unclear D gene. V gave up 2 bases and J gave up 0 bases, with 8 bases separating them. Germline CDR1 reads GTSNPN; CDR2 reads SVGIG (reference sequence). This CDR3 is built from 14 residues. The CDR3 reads CAWSLGSSGNTIYF. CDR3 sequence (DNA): TGTGCCTGGAGTCTGGGGAGCTCTGGAAACACCATATATTTT.

CDR3 in DNA: TGTGCCAGCTCATCACAGGGCGGTGGGGCCCTGAGCACTGAAGCTTTCTTT. Protein: CASSSQGGGALSTEAFF. The chain recombines TRBV18 with TRBJ1-1, with D possibly being TRBD1 (6 bases). The CDR3 has 17 amino acids. The V end was cut by 5 bases, the J end by 4 bases, with 23 bases between. Germline-derived CDR1 and CDR2 are KGHSH and LQKENI. Combining the CDR3 with reference TRBV18 and TRBJ1-1 gives the whole variable domain NAGVMQNPRHLVRRRGQEARLRCSPMKGHSHVYWYRQLPEEGLKFMVYLQKENIIDESGMPKERFSAEFPKEGPSILRIQQVVRGDSAAYFCASSSQGGGALSTEAFFGQGTRLTVV.

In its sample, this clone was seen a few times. The CDR3 sequence: CASWTAGDPGELFF. CDR3 coding DNA: TGTGCCAGTTGGACTGCAGGGGATCCCGGGGAGCTGTTTTTT. This chain joins TRBV27 and TRBJ2-2; possibly TRBD1 for D (6 bases). The CDR3 spans 14 residues. Germline CDR1 reads MNHEY; CDR2 reads SMNVEV (reference sequence). V lost 9 bases, J lost 6 bases, and 17 bases lay in between.

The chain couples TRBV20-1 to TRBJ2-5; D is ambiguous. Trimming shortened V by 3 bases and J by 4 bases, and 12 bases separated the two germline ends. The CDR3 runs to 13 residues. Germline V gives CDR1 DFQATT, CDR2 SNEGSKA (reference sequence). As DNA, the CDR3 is TGCAGTGCTAGTCCTCCCAGCCCAGAGACCCAGTACTTC. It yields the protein CSASPPSPETQYF.

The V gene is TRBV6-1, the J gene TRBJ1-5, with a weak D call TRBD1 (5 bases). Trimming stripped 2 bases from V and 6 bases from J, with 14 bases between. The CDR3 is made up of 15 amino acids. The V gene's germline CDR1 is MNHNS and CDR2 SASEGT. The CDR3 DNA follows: TGTGCCAGCAGTGAACAACAGGATTCGGGTCAGCCCCAGCATTTT. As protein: CASSEQQDSGQPQHF.

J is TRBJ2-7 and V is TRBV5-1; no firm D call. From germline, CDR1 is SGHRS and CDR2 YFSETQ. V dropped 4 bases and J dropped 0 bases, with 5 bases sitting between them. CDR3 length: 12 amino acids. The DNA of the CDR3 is TGCGCCAGCAGCAAGACCTCCTACGAGCAGTACTTC. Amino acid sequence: CASSKTSYEQYF.

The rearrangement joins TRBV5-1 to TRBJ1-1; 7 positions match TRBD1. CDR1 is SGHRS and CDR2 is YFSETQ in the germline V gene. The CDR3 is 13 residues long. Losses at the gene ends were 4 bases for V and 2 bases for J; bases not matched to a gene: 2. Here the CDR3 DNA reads TGCGCCAGCAGCGACAGGGTCAACACTGAAGCTTTCTTT. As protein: CASSDRVNTEAFF.

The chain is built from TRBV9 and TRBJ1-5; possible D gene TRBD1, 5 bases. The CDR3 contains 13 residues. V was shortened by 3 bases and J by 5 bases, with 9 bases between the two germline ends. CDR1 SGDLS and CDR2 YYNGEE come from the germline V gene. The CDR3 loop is CASSGDLYQPQHF. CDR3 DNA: TGTGCCAGCAGCGGGGACCTTTATCAGCCCCAGCATTTT.

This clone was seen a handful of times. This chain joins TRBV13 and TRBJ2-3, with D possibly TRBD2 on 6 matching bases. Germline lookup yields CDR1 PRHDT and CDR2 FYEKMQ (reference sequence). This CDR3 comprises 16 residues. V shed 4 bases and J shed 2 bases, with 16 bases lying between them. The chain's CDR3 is CASSSGGMVTTDTQYF. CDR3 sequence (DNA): TGTGCCAGCAGCTCCGGAGGGATGGTCACCACAGATACGCAGTATTTT.

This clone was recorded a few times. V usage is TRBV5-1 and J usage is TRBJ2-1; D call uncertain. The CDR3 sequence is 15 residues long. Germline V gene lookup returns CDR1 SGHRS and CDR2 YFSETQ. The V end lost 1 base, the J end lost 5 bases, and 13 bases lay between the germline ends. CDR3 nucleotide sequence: TGCGCCAGCAGCTTGTCACCACGTAGGAACAATGAGCAGTTCTTC. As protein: CASSLSPRRNNEQFF.

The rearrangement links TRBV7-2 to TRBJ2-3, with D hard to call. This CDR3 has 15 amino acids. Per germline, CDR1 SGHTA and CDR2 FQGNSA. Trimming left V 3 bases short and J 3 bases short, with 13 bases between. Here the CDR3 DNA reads TGTGCCAGCAGCTTTCTTTTTGCAGTTACAGATACGCAGTATTTT. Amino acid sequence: CASSFLFAVTDTQYF.

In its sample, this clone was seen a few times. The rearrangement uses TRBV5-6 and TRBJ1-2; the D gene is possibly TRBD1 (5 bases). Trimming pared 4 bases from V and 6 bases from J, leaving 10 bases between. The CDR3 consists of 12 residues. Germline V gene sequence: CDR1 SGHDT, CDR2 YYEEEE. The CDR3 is CASSRGGDGYTF. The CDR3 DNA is TGTGCCAGCAGCCGGGGGGGAGATGGCTACACCTTC. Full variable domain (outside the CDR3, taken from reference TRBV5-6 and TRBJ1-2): DAGVTQSPTHLIKTRGQQVTLRCSPKSGHDTVSWYQQALGQGPQFIFQYYEEEERQRGNFPDRFSGHQFPNYSSELNVNALLLGDSALYLCASSRGGDGYTFGSGTRLTVV.

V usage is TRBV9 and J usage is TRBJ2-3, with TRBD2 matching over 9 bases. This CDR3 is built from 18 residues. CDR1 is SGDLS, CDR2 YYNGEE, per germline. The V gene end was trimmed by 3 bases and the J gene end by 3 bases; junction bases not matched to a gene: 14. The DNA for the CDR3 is TGTGCCAGCAGCGCGTCGCTCGGAGCGGGGGGAGTGACAGATACGCAGTATTTT. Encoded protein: CASSASLGAGGVTDTQYF.

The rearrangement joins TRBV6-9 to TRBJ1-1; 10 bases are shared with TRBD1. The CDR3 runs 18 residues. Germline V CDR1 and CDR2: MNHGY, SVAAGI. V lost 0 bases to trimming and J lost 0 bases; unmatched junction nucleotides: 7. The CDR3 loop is CASSYSRGQGIMNTEAFF. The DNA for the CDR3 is TGTGCCAGCAGTTATTCGCGGGGACAGGGGATAATGAACACTGAAGCTTTCTTT.

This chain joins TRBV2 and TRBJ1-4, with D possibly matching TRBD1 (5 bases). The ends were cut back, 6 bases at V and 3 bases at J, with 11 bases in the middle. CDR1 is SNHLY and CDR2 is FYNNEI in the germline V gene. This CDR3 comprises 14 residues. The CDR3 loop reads CASSAGPANEKLFF. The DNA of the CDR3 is TGTGCCAGCAGCGCAGGGCCGGCTAATGAAAAACTGTTTTTT.

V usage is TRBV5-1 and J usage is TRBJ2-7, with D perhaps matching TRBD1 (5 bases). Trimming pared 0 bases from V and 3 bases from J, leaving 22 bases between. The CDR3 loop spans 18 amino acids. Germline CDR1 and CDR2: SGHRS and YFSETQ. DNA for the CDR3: TGCGCCAGCAGCTTGGCCTGGGGTCGGAAGGACACGGGCTACGAGCAGTACTTC. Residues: CASSLAWGRKDTGYEQYF.

CDR3 sequence reads: CASSYFGPYEQYF. The CDR3, as DNA: TGTGCCAGCAGTTACTTTGGGCCATACGAGCAGTACTTC. The V and J genes are TRBV6-2 or TRBV6-3 and TRBJ2-7; D remains unclear. V was trimmed by 1 base and J by 4 bases, leaving 8 bases between them. The CDR3 extends over 13 amino acids. Per the germline V gene, CDR1 is MNHEY and CDR2 is SVGEGT.

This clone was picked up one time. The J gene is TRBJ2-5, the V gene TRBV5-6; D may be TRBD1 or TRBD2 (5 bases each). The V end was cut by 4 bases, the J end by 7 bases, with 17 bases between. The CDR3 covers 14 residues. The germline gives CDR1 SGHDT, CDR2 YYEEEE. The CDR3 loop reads CASSPGPAAPTQYF. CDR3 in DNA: TGTGCCAGCAGCCCGGGGCCCGCCGCGCCGACCCAGTACTTC.

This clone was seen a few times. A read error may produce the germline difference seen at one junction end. The CDR3, as DNA: TGTGCTAGCAGCCCCTTAACTGGTGAGATCTCTGGGGCCAACGTCCTGACTTTC. It is translated as CASSPLTGEISGANVLTF. This chain uses TRBV7-7 with TRBJ2-6; D not certain. The CDR3 length is 18 residues. From germline, CDR1 is SSHAT and CDR2 FNYEAQ (reference sequence).

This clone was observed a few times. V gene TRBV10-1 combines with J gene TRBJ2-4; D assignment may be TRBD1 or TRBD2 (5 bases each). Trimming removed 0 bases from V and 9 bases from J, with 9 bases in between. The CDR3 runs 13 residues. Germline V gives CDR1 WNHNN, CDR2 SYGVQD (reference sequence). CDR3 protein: CASSESGGGIQYF. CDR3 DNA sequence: TGCGCCAGCAGTGAGTCGGGTGGGGGCATTCAGTACTTC.

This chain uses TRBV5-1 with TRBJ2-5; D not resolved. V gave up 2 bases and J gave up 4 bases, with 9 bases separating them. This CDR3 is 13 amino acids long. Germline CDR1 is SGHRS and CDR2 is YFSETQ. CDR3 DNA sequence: TGCGCCAGCAGCTTTTTGGGCCGAGAGACCCAGTACTTC. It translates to CASSFLGRETQYF. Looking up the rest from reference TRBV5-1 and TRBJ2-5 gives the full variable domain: KAGVTQTPRYLIKTRGQQVTLSCSPISGHRSVSWYQQTPGQGLQFLFEYFSETQRNKGNFPGRFSGRQFSNSRSEMNVSTLELGDSALYLCASSFLGRETQYFGPGTRLLVL.

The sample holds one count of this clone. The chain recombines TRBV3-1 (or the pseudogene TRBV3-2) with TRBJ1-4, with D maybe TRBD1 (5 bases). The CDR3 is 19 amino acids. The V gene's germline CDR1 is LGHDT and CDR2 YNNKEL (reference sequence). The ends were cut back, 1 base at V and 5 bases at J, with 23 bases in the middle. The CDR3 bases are TGTGCCAGCAGCCAAGGGTTACAGGTAGTCCAGAGGCGAAATGAAAAACTGTTTTTT. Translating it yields CASSQGLQVVQRRNEKLFF.